The T cell receptor beta chain under discussion was sequenced for a study of OX40 agonist ivuxolimab in advanced cancers. Overall study context: Partial responses were observed in three patients, of whom one had hepatocellular carcinoma and two had cutaneous melanoma. Overall study findings and caveats: Partial responders treated at 0.1-3.0 mg/kg exhibited clonal expansion among the lowest measured. Circulating CD4+ and CD8+ T cells showed clonal expansion by week 6 at 0.1 to 3.0 mg/kg. Specificity for antigen went undetermined in the expanded peripheral T cells.

There are 14 residues in the CDR3. V was trimmed by 2 bases and J by 3 bases, leaving 10 bases between them. CDR1 and CDR2 from the germline V gene are SEHNR and FQNEAQ (reference sequence). Comment on this clone: Its specificity is unknown.

Libraries were prepared by immunoSEQ multiplex PCR; TCRdb keeps only in-frame clonotypes and omits some of them. This table holds around 67,000 clones, approximately 89% found once. The sequences come from CD4+ or CD8+ T cells sorted from blood, collected in a trial of the OX40 agonist ivuxolimab. The TCR comes from an adult with an advanced solid tumor such as melanoma, head and neck, liver or kidney cancer. V and J are TRBV7-9 and TRBJ2-5; the D gene is possibly TRBD1 (5 bases). Written as DNA, the CDR3 is TGTGCCAGCAGCTTACCACAGGCTAAAGAGACCCAGTACTTC. Amino acids: CASSLPQAKETQYF.